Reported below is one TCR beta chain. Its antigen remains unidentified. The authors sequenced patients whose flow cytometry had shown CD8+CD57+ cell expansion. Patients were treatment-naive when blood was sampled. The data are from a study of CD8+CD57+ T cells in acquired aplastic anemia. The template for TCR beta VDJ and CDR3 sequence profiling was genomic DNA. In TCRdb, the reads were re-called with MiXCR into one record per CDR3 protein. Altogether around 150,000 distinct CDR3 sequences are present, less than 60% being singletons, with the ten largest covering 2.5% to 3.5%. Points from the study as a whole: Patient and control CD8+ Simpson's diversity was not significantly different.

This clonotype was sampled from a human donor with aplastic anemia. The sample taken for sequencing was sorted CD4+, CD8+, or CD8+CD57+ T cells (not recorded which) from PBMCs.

CDR3 in DNA: TGTGCCAGCAGCCCTTACCCACCGGGACAGGGGGCGAGGACCCAGTACTTC. Its protein product is CASSPYPPGQGARTQYF. The chain combines TRBV10-3 with TRBJ2-5, with 12 bases fitting TRBD1. Looked up from germline, CDR1 is ENHRY and CDR2 is SYGVKD. The CDR3 totals 17 residues. Trimming removed 10 bases from V and 7 bases from J; junction bases left unmatched: 19.